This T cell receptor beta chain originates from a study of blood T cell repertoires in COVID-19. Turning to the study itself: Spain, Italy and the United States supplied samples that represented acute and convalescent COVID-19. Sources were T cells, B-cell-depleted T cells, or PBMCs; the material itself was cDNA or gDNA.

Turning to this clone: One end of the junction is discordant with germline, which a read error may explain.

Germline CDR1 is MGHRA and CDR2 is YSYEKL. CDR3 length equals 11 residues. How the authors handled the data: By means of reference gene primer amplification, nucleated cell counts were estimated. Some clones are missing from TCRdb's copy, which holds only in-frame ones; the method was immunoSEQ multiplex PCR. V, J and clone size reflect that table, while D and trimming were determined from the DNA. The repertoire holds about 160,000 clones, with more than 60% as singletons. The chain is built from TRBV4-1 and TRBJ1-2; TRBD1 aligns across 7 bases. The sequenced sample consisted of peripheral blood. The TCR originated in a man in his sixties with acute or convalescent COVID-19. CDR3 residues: CASSQRGQIIF. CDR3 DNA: TGCGCCAGCAGCCAACGGGGACAGATCATCTTC.